The T cell receptor beta chain under discussion was sequenced for a study of blood T cells in healthy people across ages. This clonotype was seen a handful of times. A sample-barcoded 5' primer and a J-beta primer mix were used in a second PCR of roughly 7 to 11 cycles. TCRdb processed the 5' RACE reads anew with MiXCR; each CDR3 protein has one entry. The repertoire includes over a million distinct CDR3 sequences, 42% of them detected once, and just over 4% sits in the top ten. Trimming cost V 4 bases and J 4 bases, with 19 bases left between them. The V gene's germline CDR1 is SGHRS and CDR2 YFSETQ. The CDR3 covers 16 residues.

The source is a woman aged 18-29 years in good health. Sequenced sample: blood. V and J are TRBV5-1 and TRBJ2-3, with D possibly matching TRBD2 (7 bases). The CDR3 loop reads CASSEGRGDIPDTQYF. The CDR3 nucleotides read TGCGCCAGCAGCGAGGGACGGGGGGACATCCCAGATACGCAGTATTTT.